A selection of T cell receptor beta chains follows, all from one sample in a study of blood T cell repertoires in COVID-19. The assay was immunoSEQ multiplex PCR, and TCRdb's table has in-frame clones only and misses some. The sample has under 300,000 clones; over 75% are singletons. Sequenced input: PBMCs or T cells enriched from blood (not recorded which). These receptors came from a woman between 40 and 55 years old who had been exposed to COVID-19. Both conserved end residues are part of each CDR3. Fields, in order: V gene, D gene, clone size, J gene, CDR3 DNA, CDR3 protein. The D gene is left open where the match is weak. For some rows the clone size is stated as once, few or many, or as a class when expanded; others skip it.

TRBV11-1	TRBD1	NA	TRBJ1-2	TGTGCCAGCAGCTCCCGGACAGGGGTATCTGACTATGGCTACACCTTC	CASSSRTGVSDYGYTF
TRBV30	NA	NA	TRBJ2-6	TGTGCCTGGAGCGGGATCGGGCCACTTTCCCAGAACTCTGGGGCCAACGTCCTGACTTTC	CAWSGIGPLSQNSGANVLTF
TRBV7-2	TRBD1	NA	TRBJ2-7	TGTGCCAGCAGCTTAAACAGGGGCTACGAGCAGTACTTC	CASSLNRGYEQYF
TRBV27	NA	NA	TRBJ1-4	TGTGCCAGCAGTCCACTCACGACAACTAATGAAAAACTGTTTTTT	CASSPLTTTNEKLFF
TRBV3-1/TRBV3-2	NA	once	TRBJ2-5	TGTGCCAGCAGCCACGGGTCTGGCGGGTTGAAAGAGACCCAGTACTTC	CASSHGSGGLKETQYF
TRBV27	NA	NA	TRBJ1-5	TGTGCCACCAAAAGAGGAGATAGCAATCAGCCCCAGCATTTT	CATKRGDSNQPQHF
TRBV28	NA	NA	TRBJ2-7	TGTGCCAGCAGTGGAGGGGGCCGTCGGTACGAGCAGTACTTC	CASSGGGRRYEQYF
TRBV24-1	TRBD1	NA	TRBJ2-5	TGTGCCACCAGTGTCCCCACAGGGGGCCAAGAGACCCAGTACTTC	CATSVPTGGQETQYF
TRBV7-2	NA	few	TRBJ2-3	TGTGCCAGCAGCTTGAGCCTTAAAAGCACAGATACGCAGTATTTT	CASSLSLKSTDTQYF
TRBV28	NA	NA	TRBJ2-7	TGTGCCAGCAGTTTAGTGGTAGCTGGCTCCTACGAGCAGTACTTC	CASSLVVAGSYEQYF
TRBV5-1	NA	NA	TRBJ2-5	TGTGCCAGCAGCTTGTCTGTGCAGGGTGGGGAGACCCAGTACTTC	CASSLSVQGGETQYF
TRBV4-3	TRBD2	NA	TRBJ2-1	TGCGCCAGCAGCCAAGGGCTAGCGGCGTACAATGAGCAGTTCTTC	CASSQGLAAYNEQFF
TRBV4-3	NA	NA	TRBJ2-3	TGCGCCAGCAGCCAAGACCCCAACACGGGAAGCACAGATACGCAGTATTTT	CASSQDPNTGSTDTQYF
TRBV4-2	NA	NA	TRBJ2-3	TGTGCCAGCAGCCAAAGGCCGGGGTACACAGATACGCAGTATTTT	CASSQRPGYTDTQYF
TRBV2	NA	NA	TRBJ1-2	TGTGCCAGCAGTAATTCGGGTTTGGGCTATGGCTACACCTTC	CASSNSGLGYGYTF
TRBV7-2	NA	NA	TRBJ2-1	TGTGCCAGCAGCTTAGGTCCAGGGCAAGCCTACAATGAGCAGTTCTTC	CASSLGPGQAYNEQFF
TRBV10-3	NA	NA	TRBJ1-5	TGTGCCATCAGTGACTCATTTGACAGCAATAGCAATCAGCCCCAGCATTTT	CAISDSFDSNSNQPQHF
TRBV30	NA	NA	TRBJ1-4	TGTGCCTGGAGCAAACCGCCGGGACATGGTGAAAAACTGTTTTTT	CAWSKPPGHGEKLFF
TRBV2	NA	NA	TRBJ1-5	TGTGCCAGCAGTAGTTGGACAAATGTCGATCAGCCCCAGCATTTT	CASSSWTNVDQPQHF
TRBV28	TRBD2	NA	TRBJ2-1	TGTGCCAGCAGTCTAGCGGGGGGGCTCTTATTCTTC	CASSLAGGLLFF
TRBV10-3	TRBD1	NA	TRBJ1-2	TGTGCCATCAATCTTAGTGGACAGGGGAGGACGGCCTATGGCTACACCTTC	CAINLSGQGRTAYGYTF
TRBV5-6	NA	NA	TRBJ1-5	TGTGCCAGCAGCTTCAGGGCAGACAATCAGCCCCAGCATTTT	CASSFRADNQPQHF
TRBV18	NA	NA	TRBJ2-2	TGTGCCAGCTCACCCGGGTCCCCATTGAACACCGGGGAGCTGTTTTTT	CASSPGSPLNTGELFF
TRBV19	NA	NA	TRBJ2-5	TGTGCCAGTAGTATAAACATCCAGCGCGCGCCCAACCAGTACTTC	CASSINIQRAPNQYF
TRBV5-1	NA	NA	TRBJ1-1	TGCGCCAGCAGCTTGGATTCAGGGAAGGCTTTCTTT	CASSLDSGKAFF
TRBV6-5	TRBD1	few	TRBJ1-1	TGTGCCAGCCGACGGACAGGGAACACTGAAGCTTTCTTT	CASRRTGNTEAFF
TRBV18	TRBD1	NA	TRBJ1-2	TGTGCCAGCTCACCGGCCGGGACAGGGTCTCGATACACCTTC	CASSPAGTGSRYTF
TRBV19	NA	NA	TRBJ1-3	TGTGCCAGTAGGCAAATACAGGGCTCTGGAAACACCATATATTTT	CASRQIQGSGNTIYF
TRBV10-3	NA	NA	TRBJ1-5	TGTGCCATCAGGGAGCAGGGTGGTCAGCCCCAGCATTTT	CAIREQGGQPQHF
TRBV3-1/TRBV3-2	NA	NA	TRBJ2-5	TGTGCCAGCAGCCAGGGCCCGGAGACCCAGTACTTC	CASSQGPETQYF
TRBV12-3/TRBV12-4	TRBD1	NA	TRBJ2-7	TGTGCCAGCAGCCGCGGACAGGGGCTACAGTACTTC	CASSRGQGLQYF
TRBV6-5	TRBD1	NA	TRBJ1-2	TGTGCCAGCAGTTCCACCAATGACAGGGCGGGGGGCTACACCTTC	CASSSTNDRAGGYTF
TRBV27	TRBD1	NA	TRBJ2-7	TGTGCCAGCAGTTTATTGGGTCAGGACAGGGGGCCCTACGAGCAGTACTTC	CASSLLGQDRGPYEQYF
TRBV6-1	TRBD2	NA	TRBJ2-5	TGTGCCAGCAGTGAAAAGACTAGCGGGGGGGCCTTAGAGACCCAGTACTTC	CASSEKTSGGALETQYF
TRBV2	NA	NA	TRBJ1-2	TGTGCCAGCAGTGAAGTCGGCAGGGGATCACGCTATGGCTACACCTTC	CASSEVGRGSRYGYTF
TRBV6-1	TRBD1	NA	TRBJ1-2	TGTGCCAGCAGTGAAGCGGGGACAGCAGCCCCCTGGGCTAACTATGGCTACACCTTC	CASSEAGTAAPWANYGYTF